The 30 T cell receptor beta chains below all came from one sample that was sequenced in a study of blood T cell repertoires in COVID-19. Some clones are missing from TCRdb's copy, which holds only in-frame ones; the method was immunoSEQ multiplex PCR. The repertoire has about 380,000 clones, around 87% of them found once; the top ten carry roughly 1.4%. Sequencing used PBMCs or T cells enriched from blood (not recorded which). Receptors originate from a young man who had recovered from COVID-19.

The chain has TRBV5-1 and TRBJ2-5, with D perhaps TRBD1 (6 bases). V shed 0 bases and J shed 1 base, with 10 bases lying between them. The CDR3 is 15 residues long. Germline values: CDR1 SGHRS, CDR2 YFSETQ. The CDR3 DNA reads TGCGCCAGCAGCTTGGCCCTGGACAGCCAAGAGACCCAGTACTTC. This sequence encodes CASSLALDSQETQYF.

CDR3 sequence reads: CASSRQGSLGSAFF. The CDR3 DNA reads TGTGCCAGCAGTAGACAGGGAAGTTTGGGGAGTGCTTTCTTT. V and J are TRBV6-5 and TRBJ1-1, with TRBD1 matching over 7 bases. The CDR3 extends over 14 amino acids. Trimming removed 5 bases from V and 11 bases from J; junction bases left unmatched: 14. Germline V CDR1 and CDR2: MNHEY, SVGAGI.

This clone was counted a single time. The rearrangement uses TRBV7-2 and TRBJ1-1; no definite D call. Germline CDR1 and CDR2: SGHTA and FQGNSA. Trimming removed 5 bases from V and 4 bases from J, with 14 bases in between. The length of the CDR3 is 14 residues. CDR3 residues: CASSAAVSSTEAFF. Here the CDR3 DNA reads TGTGCCAGCAGCGCCGCTGTGAGTTCCACTGAAGCTTTCTTT.

This clone was seen a single time. The chain recombines TRBV10-1 with TRBJ1-1, with 7 bases lining up with TRBD1. Germline assignment: CDR1 WNHNN and CDR2 SYGVQD (reference sequence). J lost 2 bases, V lost 4 bases, and 4 bases had no gene match. The CDR3 covers 14 residues. CDR3 DNA: TGCGCCAGCAGTGCGGGACAGACTAACACTGAAGCTTTCTTT. This translates into CASSAGQTNTEAFF.

This clone was seen only once. V usage is TRBV9 and J usage is TRBJ1-5; 8 bases are shared with TRBD1. Per germline, CDR1 SGDLS and CDR2 YYNGEE. The CDR3 covers 15 residues. V gave up 0 bases and J gave up 4 bases; unmatched junction bases: 3. CDR3 sequence reads: CASSVGQGTNQPQHF. CDR3 DNA sequence: TGTGCCAGCAGCGTAGGACAGGGGACGAATCAGCCCCAGCATTTT.

The V gene is TRBV18, the J gene TRBJ1-1, with D perhaps matching TRBD1 (5 bases). The V end was cut by 5 bases, the J end by 4 bases, with 23 bases between. The CDR3 totals 17 residues. Germline loops: CDR1 KGHSH, CDR2 LQKENI. As DNA, the CDR3 is TGTGCCAGCTCATACTCACGCCTCAACGGGGGAGGCACTGAAGCTTTCTTT. Amino acids: CASSYSRLNGGGTEAFF. The full variable domain, rest sourced from reference TRBV18 and TRBJ1-1, is NAGVMQNPRHLVRRRGQEARLRCSPMKGHSHVYWYRQLPEEGLKFMVYLQKENIIDESGMPKERFSAEFPKEGPSILRIQQVVRGDSAAYFCASSYSRLNGGGTEAFFGQGTRLTVV.

The table lists this clone with a count of one. The V and J genes are TRBV18 and TRBJ1-6; 10 bases are shared with TRBD1. The junction had 11 bases not matched to a gene; V was cut back by 6 bases and J by 6 bases. Germline CDR1 is KGHSH and CDR2 is LQKENI. CDR3 size: 17 residues. The CDR3 spells CASSPGQTGGRNSPLHF. The CDR3 coding sequence is TGTGCCAGCTCTCCCGGACAGACAGGGGGCCGTAATTCACCCCTCCACTTT.

The chain carries TRBV7-9 and TRBJ2-1, with 9 positions matching TRBD1. From germline, CDR1 is SEHNR and CDR2 FQNEAQ (reference sequence). This CDR3 has 16 amino acids. J gave up 7 bases and V 1 base, and 8 bases lay outside the gene matches. In nucleotides, the CDR3 is TGTGCCAGCAGCTTAGGGGACAGGGTATCGTCAAATGAGCAGTTCTTC. Residues: CASSLGDRVSSNEQFF.

This clone was found once. The chain joins TRBV9 to TRBJ2-7, with 9 bases matching TRBD2. The V segment lost 0 bases and the J segment 2 bases; nucleotides outside the gene matches: 3. The CDR3 consists of 15 residues. CDR1 is SGDLS, CDR2 YYNGEE, per germline. The CDR3: CASSVDSGGTYEQYF. Written as DNA, the CDR3 is TGTGCCAGCAGCGTAGACAGCGGGGGGACCTACGAGCAGTACTTC.

The sample holds one count of this clone. CDR3: CASSIVQGINQPQHF. CDR3 coding DNA: TGTGCCAGCAGTATTGTACAGGGGATCAATCAGCCCCAGCATTTT. J is TRBJ1-5 and V is TRBV6-5, with 7 bases aligning to TRBD1. The CDR3 extends over 15 amino acids. Per the germline V gene, CDR1 is MNHEY and CDR2 is SVGAGI. V lost 5 bases and J lost 3; bases outside the gene matches: 7.

The gene calls are TRBV2 and TRBJ1-2; a possible D gene is TRBD1 (5 bases). Germline CDR1 SNHLY, CDR2 FYNNEI. This CDR3 comprises 15 residues. The V gene lost 0 bases and the J gene lost 4 bases, with 12 bases spanning the gap. CDR3 nucleotides: TGTGCCAGCAGTGAAGCGCAGGGAGGAATCTATGGCTACACCTTC. It encodes CASSEAQGGIYGYTF.

J is TRBJ2-6 and V is TRBV5-6; 7 positions match TRBD1. Germline V gene sequence: CDR1 SGHDT, CDR2 YYEEEE. J lost 4 bases, V lost 5 bases, and 3 bases had no gene match. The CDR3 runs 14 residues. The CDR3 is CASRTGLGANVLTF. The CDR3, as DNA: TGTGCCAGCAGGACAGGGTTGGGGGCCAACGTCCTGACTTTC.

V is TRBV5-1 and J is TRBJ2-7; 8 nucleotides line up with TRBD2. The CDR3 extends over 19 amino acids. V shed 0 bases, J shed 4 bases, and the junction held 18 bases outside the gene matches. Germline-derived CDR1 and CDR2 are SGHRS and YFSETQ. CDR3 sequence (DNA): TGCGCCAGCAGCTTGGCCTCGAGCTACTCGGGGGGGCCAAAGTACGAGCAGTACTTC. Translation gives CASSLASSYSGGPKYEQYF.

The chain combines TRBV5-4 with TRBJ2-1, with D possibly TRBD1 on 6 matching bases. This CDR3 is built from 12 residues. Germline V gene sequence: CDR1 SGHNT, CDR2 YYREEE (reference sequence). Trimming shortened V by 6 bases and J by 8 bases, and 12 bases separated the two germline ends. The CDR3 DNA follows: TGTGCCAGCACCGTAAAGGGGGATGAGCAGTTCTTC. It translates to CASTVKGDEQFF.

The rearrangement uses TRBV15 and TRBJ2-2, with a weak D call TRBD1 (6 bases). The CDR3 has 15 amino acids. Trimming removed 5 bases at V and 0 bases at J, with 10 bases between. Per the germline V gene, CDR1 is LNHNV and CDR2 is YYDKDF (reference sequence). The CDR3 spells CATSPTGTNTGELFF. For the CDR3, the DNA is TGTGCCACCAGCCCGACAGGCACGAACACCGGGGAGCTGTTTTTT.

The J gene is TRBJ1-4, the V gene TRBV12-5; the D gene is possibly TRBD1 (6 bases). The CDR3 length is 16 residues. Germline V lookup: CDR1 LGHNT, CDR2 FRNRAP. V was cut by 6 bases and J by 7 bases, with 21 bases left in between. The CDR3 reads CASGRGAGEFGEKLFF. The CDR3 bases are TGTGCTAGTGGCAGGGGAGCAGGGGAGTTTGGTGAAAAACTGTTTTTT.

V is TRBV9 and J is TRBJ2-2; 7 bases align to TRBD2. The CDR3 sequence is 14 residues long. Losses at the gene ends were 7 bases for V and 5 bases for J; bases not matched to a gene: 8. Germline values: CDR1 SGDLS, CDR2 YYNGEE. The CDR3 is CASSGGQRTGELFF. The CDR3 DNA reads as TGTGCCAGCTCGGGGGGTCAGAGAACCGGGGAGCTGTTTTTT.

V gene TRBV7-6 combines with J gene TRBJ2-5; D remains ambiguous. CDR3 size: 11 residues. V lost 5 bases and J lost 4, with 5 bases in between. The germline V gene encodes CDR1 SGHVS and CDR2 FNYEAQ. The CDR3 DNA sequence: TGTGCCAGCAGCAACGGAGAGACCCAGTACTTC. Translated, it gives CASSNGETQYF.

V usage is TRBV7-9 and J usage is TRBJ1-4; no firm D call. Germline lookup yields CDR1 SEHNR and CDR2 FQNEAQ (reference sequence). CDR3 size: 15 residues. Trimming took 1 base from V and 5 from J, leaving 11 bases between them. Written as DNA, the CDR3 is TGTGCCAGCAGCTTAGGCCAGGAATCAAATGAAAAACTGTTTTTT. As protein: CASSLGQESNEKLFF.

The gene calls are TRBV4-3 and TRBJ2-2; D is perhaps TRBD1 (6 bases). The CDR3 is 15 residues long. The germline V and J ends were trimmed by 2 bases and 3 bases, with 10 bases remaining between them. Per germline, CDR1 LGHNA and CDR2 YSLEER. DNA for the CDR3: TGCGCCAGCAGCCAATCGGCAGGGGACACCGGGGAGCTGTTTTTT. Translated: CASSQSAGDTGELFF.

This clone came up once. The rearrangement joins TRBV7-8 to TRBJ1-5, with a possible D match to TRBD1 (6 bases). Germline V lookup: CDR1 SGHVS, CDR2 FQNEAQ. The V and J ends lost 0 bases and 0 bases respectively, with 18 bases between them. The CDR3 is 19 residues long. The CDR3 sequence: CASSLALDSLSYSNQPQHF. CDR3 nucleotides: TGTGCCAGCAGCTTAGCCCTGGACAGCCTATCATATAGCAATCAGCCCCAGCATTTT.

This clone was seen a handful of times. The chain combines TRBV7-3 with TRBJ2-3; 9 nucleotides align to TRBD1. Germline V lookup: CDR1 SGHTA, CDR2 FQGTGA. The CDR3 is made up of 17 amino acids. The V segment lost 5 bases and the J segment 4 bases; nucleotides outside the gene matches: 13. The CDR3 bases are TGTGCCAGCAGCCCGGGTCGACAGGGGGATCGTGCAGATACGCAGTATTTT. It yields the protein CASSPGRQGDRADTQYF.

The gene calls are TRBV7-2 and TRBJ1-1; D is undetermined. The CDR3 contains 13 residues. The germline V gene encodes CDR1 SGHTA and CDR2 FQGNSA. Trimming took 5 bases from V and 1 from J, leaving 8 bases between them. CDR3 loop: CASSRTKNTEAFF. The CDR3 DNA follows: TGTGCCAGCAGCCGAACAAAGAACACTGAAGCTTTCTTT.

The V and J genes are TRBV7-2 and TRBJ2-3, with TRBD2 matching over 8 bases. V shed 1 base, J shed 5 bases, and the junction held 2 bases outside the gene matches. The CDR3 has 14 amino acids. Germline V gene lookup returns CDR1 SGHTA and CDR2 FQGNSA. CDR3 protein: CASSLVAGGDTQYF. The CDR3 DNA sequence: TGTGCCAGCAGCTTAGTTGCGGGGGGAGATACGCAGTATTTT.

This clone was seen ten or more times. J is TRBJ1-3 and V is TRBV5-1, with 7 bases that match TRBD1. This CDR3 is built from 16 residues. The germline V gene encodes CDR1 SGHRS and CDR2 YFSETQ. V was pared by 4 bases and J by 4 bases, with 11 bases of the junction left unmatched. The DNA for the CDR3 is TGCGCCAGCAGCCAAACGCGACAGGGTTCCGGAAACACCATATATTTT. Amino acid sequence: CASSQTRQGSGNTIYF.

This chain joins TRBV6-5 and TRBJ1-4; tentatively, D is TRBD1 (5 bases). V lost 3 bases and J lost 4, with 9 bases in between. The CDR3 has 14 residues. Looked up from germline, CDR1 is MNHEY and CDR2 is SVGAGI. CDR3 sequence: CASSYTGYNEKLFF. CDR3 nucleotide sequence: TGTGCCAGCAGTTATACAGGTTATAATGAAAAACTGTTTTTT.

This sequence joins TRBV2 and TRBJ1-6, with 8 bases lining up with TRBD1. Germline lookup yields CDR1 SNHLY and CDR2 FYNNEI. J gave up 9 bases and V 9 bases, and 7 bases lay outside the gene matches. The length of the CDR3 is 13 residues. The CDR3 loop reads CASSEDRVSPLHF. CDR3 bases: TGTGCCAGTTCCGAGGACAGGGTTTCACCCCTCCACTTT.

The table lists this clone with a few counts. For the CDR3, the DNA is TGTGCCAGCAGCCAAGCTGACAGGAACACTGAAGCTTTCTTT. This encodes CASSQADRNTEAFF. The chain employs TRBV3-1 (or the pseudogene TRBV3-2) and TRBJ1-1; D is possibly TRBD1 (5 bases). This CDR3 contains 14 residues. In germline, CDR1 is LGHDT, CDR2 YNNKEL (reference sequence). Trimming shortened V by 1 base and J by 1 base, and 7 bases separated the two germline ends.

The rearrangement joins TRBV11-2 to TRBJ1-1; D ambiguous. This CDR3 region has 15 residues. CDR1 is SGHAT, CDR2 FQNNGV, per germline. V lost 2 bases to trimming and J lost 3 bases, with 13 bases between them. CDR3 sequence reads: CASSLIPQSDTEAFF. In nucleotides, the CDR3 is TGTGCCAGCAGCTTAATCCCTCAATCGGACACTGAAGCTTTCTTT. Full variable domain (remainder filled in from reference TRBV11-2 and TRBJ1-1): EAGVAQSPRYKIIEKRQSVAFWCNPISGHATLYWYQQILGQGPKLLIQFQNNGVVDDSQLPKDRFSAERLKGVDSTLKIQPAKLEDSAVYLCASSLIPQSDTEAFFGQGTRLTVV.

The rearrangement uses TRBV6-5 and TRBJ2-5; maybe TRBD2 (5 bases). Germline V gives CDR1 MNHEY, CDR2 SVGAGI. The CDR3 is made up of 14 amino acids. Trimming pared 0 bases from V and 9 bases from J, leaving 14 bases between. CDR3 nucleotides: TGTGCCAGCAGTTACTCGAATGGGAGAGATGCCCAGTACTTC. Amino acid sequence: CASSYSNGRDAQYF.